Listed below are T cell receptor beta chains from one sample, sequenced in a study of cytomegalovirus exposure and HLA in healthy donors. Repertoires were generated with immunoSEQ multiplex PCR, while TCRdb's copy carries only in-frame clones and drops some. This sample has 150,000 to 200,000 clones, with approximately 86% found just once. The material sequenced was PBMCs. The source is a woman in her late teens or twenties in good health and CMV-seronegative. The CDR3 runs from the conserved cysteine through the conserved F or W. A D gene is named only where the DNA matches it firmly. Clone size, where shown, is once, few, many, or a class for clones that have expanded.

d_call: TRBD1
v_call: TRBV5-1
j_call: TRBJ2-7
clone_size: NA
cdr3_aa: CASSLGGTGLFEQYF
cdr3_nt: TGCGCCAGCAGCTTGGGCGGGACAGGTTTGTTCGAGCAGTACTTC

d_call: TRBD2
v_call: TRBV28
j_call: TRBJ2-2
clone_size: NA
cdr3_aa: CASTRGGTSTGELFF
cdr3_nt: TGTGCCAGCACCCGGGGGGGAACGAGCACCGGGGAGCTGTTTTTT

d_call: NA
v_call: TRBV27
j_call: TRBJ2-3
clone_size: NA
cdr3_aa: CASSLIGRDTQYF
cdr3_nt: TGTGCCAGCAGTTTAATAGGGAGGGATACGCAGTATTTT

d_call: NA
v_call: TRBV6-5
j_call: TRBJ1-5
clone_size: NA
cdr3_aa: CASSYGGVNQPQHF
cdr3_nt: TGTGCCAGCAGTTACGGAGGGGTCAATCAGCCCCAGCATTTT

d_call: NA
v_call: TRBV4-1
j_call: TRBJ1-1
clone_size: NA
cdr3_aa: CASSHFPGRKNTEAFF
cdr3_nt: TGCGCCAGCAGCCATTTCCCGGGTCGGAAGAACACTGAAGCTTTCTTT

d_call: NA
v_call: TRBV7-3
j_call: TRBJ2-1
clone_size: NA
cdr3_aa: CASSYGGESYNEQFF
cdr3_nt: TGTGCCAGCAGCTACGGGGGAGAATCCTACAATGAGCAGTTCTTC

d_call: TRBD2
v_call: TRBV30
j_call: TRBJ2-7
clone_size: NA
cdr3_aa: CAWSPLTRGVYEQYF
cdr3_nt: TGTGCCTGGAGTCCCTTGACCCGGGGGGTATACGAGCAGTACTTC

d_call: TRBD2
v_call: TRBV6-1
j_call: TRBJ2-7
clone_size: NA
cdr3_aa: CASTNAEGGRGEQYF
cdr3_nt: TGTGCCAGCACCAACGCCGAGGGAGGGCGAGGCGAGCAGTACTTC

d_call: NA
v_call: TRBV19
j_call: TRBJ2-7
clone_size: NA
cdr3_aa: CASRTGYPTYEQYF
cdr3_nt: TGTGCCAGTAGGACAGGATATCCCACCTACGAGCAGTACTTC

d_call: NA
v_call: TRBV27
j_call: TRBJ2-7
clone_size: few
cdr3_aa: CASRPQGWASYEQYF
cdr3_nt: TGTGCCAGCAGACCTCAGGGGTGGGCATCCTACGAGCAGTACTTC

d_call: NA
v_call: TRBV6-5
j_call: TRBJ1-1
clone_size: NA
cdr3_aa: CASSYRGNTEAFF
cdr3_nt: TGTGCCAGCAGTTACCGGGGGAACACTGAAGCTTTCTTT

d_call: TRBD1
v_call: TRBV18
j_call: TRBJ1-1
clone_size: once
cdr3_aa: CASSPDRGGVTEAFF
cdr3_nt: TGTGCCAGCTCGCCGGACAGGGGAGGAGTCACTGAAGCTTTCTTT

d_call: NA
v_call: TRBV4-3
j_call: TRBJ2-1
clone_size: NA
cdr3_aa: CASSQTVSYNEQFF
cdr3_nt: TGCGCCAGCAGCCAGACAGTCTCCTACAATGAGCAGTTCTTC

d_call: NA
v_call: TRBV30
j_call: TRBJ2-7
clone_size: NA
cdr3_aa: CAWKKNPNTGFSEQYF
cdr3_nt: TGTGCCTGGAAGAAGAATCCAAATACAGGGTTCAGCGAGCAGTACTTC

d_call: TRBD1
v_call: TRBV6-5
j_call: TRBJ2-1
clone_size: few
cdr3_aa: CASSYFQGASNEQFF
cdr3_nt: TGTGCCAGCAGTTACTTTCAGGGGGCCAGTAATGAGCAGTTCTTC

d_call: NA
v_call: TRBV29-1
j_call: TRBJ2-1
clone_size: NA
cdr3_aa: CSVSNRGSYNEQFF
cdr3_nt: TGCAGCGTGTCCAATAGGGGCTCCTACAATGAGCAGTTCTTC

d_call: TRBD1
v_call: TRBV7-8
j_call: TRBJ1-1
clone_size: NA
cdr3_aa: CASSASAGTGRTEAFF
cdr3_nt: TGTGCCAGCAGCGCTTCCGCCGGGACAGGGAGAACTGAAGCTTTCTTT

d_call: NA
v_call: TRBV30
j_call: TRBJ2-4
clone_size: NA
cdr3_aa: CAWSVPNIQYF
cdr3_nt: TGTGCCTGGAGTGTTCCGAACATTCAGTACTTC

d_call: TRBD1
v_call: TRBV6-5
j_call: TRBJ1-5
clone_size: NA
cdr3_aa: CASSIGQGSVQPQHF
cdr3_nt: TGTGCCAGCAGCATAGGACAGGGGTCTGTTCAGCCCCAGCATTTT

d_call: TRBD2
v_call: TRBV6-5
j_call: TRBJ2-2
clone_size: NA
cdr3_aa: CASRHGTSGTGELFF
cdr3_nt: TGTGCCAGCAGACACGGGACTAGCGGGACCGGGGAGCTGTTTTTT

d_call: NA
v_call: TRBV6-1
j_call: TRBJ2-2
clone_size: NA
cdr3_aa: CASSGGEGEIGTGELFF
cdr3_nt: TGTGCCAGCAGTGGGGGGGAGGGGGAGATCGGCACCGGGGAGCTGTTTTTT

d_call: NA
v_call: TRBV7-9
j_call: TRBJ2-3
clone_size: NA
cdr3_aa: CASSHTGNDADTQYF
cdr3_nt: TGTGCCAGCAGCCATACAGGGAATGATGCAGATACGCAGTATTTT

d_call: TRBD1
v_call: TRBV7-2
j_call: TRBJ2-2
clone_size: once
cdr3_aa: CASSLRTGGLNTGELFF
cdr3_nt: TGTGCCAGCAGCTTACGGACAGGGGGCCTCAACACCGGGGAGCTGTTTTTT

d_call: NA
v_call: TRBV7-8
j_call: TRBJ2-1
clone_size: NA
cdr3_aa: CASSPGSSARSYNEQFF
cdr3_nt: TGTGCCAGCAGCCCGGGGTCGAGCGCTCGCTCCTACAATGAGCAGTTCTTC

d_call: TRBD2
v_call: TRBV7-8
j_call: TRBJ2-5
clone_size: NA
cdr3_aa: CASSLLNSGRGEETQYF
cdr3_nt: TGTGCCAGCAGCTTATTGAACAGCGGGAGAGGGGAAGAGACCCAGTACTTC

d_call: TRBD2
v_call: TRBV4-1
j_call: TRBJ2-1
clone_size: NA
cdr3_aa: CASSHPRTSGYNNEQFF
cdr3_nt: TGCGCCAGCAGCCACCCCAGGACTAGCGGATACAACAATGAGCAGTTCTTC

d_call: NA
v_call: TRBV30
j_call: TRBJ2-3
clone_size: NA
cdr3_aa: CAWSRVLSTDTQYF
cdr3_nt: TGTGCCTGGAGTCGGGTACTTAGCACAGATACGCAGTATTTT

d_call: TRBD1
v_call: TRBV5-6
j_call: TRBJ1-3
clone_size: NA
cdr3_aa: CASQGVSGNTIYF
cdr3_nt: TGTGCCAGCCAGGGGGTCTCTGGAAACACCATATATTTT

d_call: NA
v_call: TRBV15
j_call: TRBJ1-1
clone_size: NA
cdr3_aa: CATSRVGIWSNFMNTEAFF
cdr3_nt: TGTGCCACCAGCAGAGTGGGTATTTGGAGCAACTTCATGAACACTGAAGCTTTCTTT

d_call: NA
v_call: TRBV5-6
j_call: TRBJ2-3
clone_size: NA
cdr3_aa: CASSQRTARDTQYF
cdr3_nt: TGTGCCAGCAGCCAGCGGACAGCCCGGGATACGCAGTATTTT

d_call: TRBD2
v_call: TRBV4-3
j_call: TRBJ2-2
clone_size: NA
cdr3_aa: CASSPRSPGLAGNTGELFF
cdr3_nt: TGCGCCAGCAGCCCCCGATCGCCGGGACTAGCGGGCAACACCGGGGAGCTGTTTTTT

d_call: NA
v_call: TRBV29-1
j_call: TRBJ2-5
clone_size: NA
cdr3_aa: CSASRGNQETQYF
cdr3_nt: TGCAGCGCCTCACGGGGAAACCAAGAGACCCAGTACTTC

d_call: NA
v_call: TRBV28
j_call: TRBJ2-5
clone_size: NA
cdr3_aa: CASSLGGGTHLGETQYF
cdr3_nt: TGTGCCAGCAGTTTGGGAGGAGGGACCCACTTGGGAGAGACCCAGTACTTC

d_call: TRBD1
v_call: TRBV27
j_call: TRBJ2-7
clone_size: NA
cdr3_aa: CASRSSGQAYYEQYF
cdr3_nt: TGTGCCAGCAGATCATCGGGACAGGCCTACTACGAGCAGTACTTC

d_call: NA
v_call: TRBV7-2
j_call: TRBJ1-1
clone_size: once
cdr3_aa: CASSSQKNTEAFF
cdr3_nt: TGTGCCAGCAGCTCACAGAAGAACACTGAAGCTTTCTTT

d_call: TRBD1
v_call: TRBV7-9
j_call: TRBJ1-1
clone_size: NA
cdr3_aa: CASSLGPTGVNTEAFF
cdr3_nt: TGTGCCAGCAGCTTAGGCCCGACAGGGGTGAACACTGAAGCTTTCTTT

d_call: NA
v_call: TRBV30
j_call: TRBJ2-7
clone_size: NA
cdr3_aa: CAWRKRGHRSSYEQYF
cdr3_nt: TGTGCCTGGAGGAAAAGGGGACACCGGAGCTCCTACGAGCAGTACTTC

d_call: TRBD2
v_call: TRBV9
j_call: TRBJ2-2
clone_size: NA
cdr3_aa: CASSVGGTSAGELFF
cdr3_nt: TGTGCCAGCAGCGTAGGTGGGACTAGCGCCGGGGAGCTGTTTTTT

d_call: TRBD2
v_call: TRBV6-1
j_call: TRBJ2-3
clone_size: NA
cdr3_aa: CASSRTRRGSDTQYF
cdr3_nt: TGTGCCAGCAGCAGGACTAGAAGGGGTTCAGATACGCAGTATTTT

d_call: TRBD1
v_call: TRBV30
j_call: TRBJ1-1
clone_size: NA
cdr3_aa: CAFGTVGNTEAFF
cdr3_nt: TGTGCCTTCGGGACAGTGGGGAACACTGAAGCTTTCTTT

d_call: TRBD1
v_call: TRBV2
j_call: TRBJ1-4
clone_size: NA
cdr3_aa: CASYRQGIYEKLFF
cdr3_nt: TGTGCCAGCTATAGACAGGGGATATACGAAAAACTGTTTTTT

d_call: TRBD1
v_call: TRBV5-5
j_call: TRBJ2-7
clone_size: NA
cdr3_aa: CASSPGQSSYEQYF
cdr3_nt: TGTGCCAGCAGCCCGGGACAGAGCTCCTACGAGCAGTACTTC

d_call: NA
v_call: TRBV19
j_call: TRBJ1-2
clone_size: NA
cdr3_aa: CASSIGGETYGYTF
cdr3_nt: TGTGCCAGTAGTATAGGCGGGGAAACCTATGGCTACACCTTC

d_call: TRBD2
v_call: TRBV14
j_call: TRBJ2-3
clone_size: NA
cdr3_aa: CASSPLGAGVPTDTQYF
cdr3_nt: TGTGCCAGCAGCCCCCTCGGGGCGGGGGTCCCCACAGATACGCAGTATTTT

d_call: NA
v_call: TRBV4-2
j_call: TRBJ2-3
clone_size: NA
cdr3_aa: CASSQDPSDTQYF
cdr3_nt: TGTGCCAGCAGCCAAGATCCCTCAGATACGCAGTATTTT

d_call: TRBD1
v_call: TRBV18
j_call: TRBJ2-7
clone_size: NA
cdr3_aa: CASSPQTGGLSYEQYF
cdr3_nt: TGTGCCAGCTCACCCCAGACAGGGGGCCTCTCCTACGAGCAGTACTTC

d_call: NA
v_call: TRBV14
j_call: TRBJ1-2
clone_size: NA
cdr3_aa: CASSLDRVPGGYTF
cdr3_nt: TGTGCCAGCAGCCTCGACAGAGTCCCGGGTGGCTACACCTTC

d_call: TRBD1
v_call: TRBV18
j_call: TRBJ1-5
clone_size: NA
cdr3_aa: CASSSQGASNQPQHF
cdr3_nt: TGTGCCAGCTCATCCCAGGGGGCAAGCAATCAGCCCCAGCATTTT

d_call: NA
v_call: TRBV6-6
j_call: TRBJ2-5
clone_size: NA
cdr3_aa: CASSSGPQETQYF
cdr3_nt: TGTGCCAGCAGTAGCGGTCCGCAAGAGACCCAGTACTTC

d_call: TRBD2
v_call: TRBV5-1
j_call: TRBJ2-2
clone_size: NA
cdr3_aa: CASSLRTGGPKAGELFF
cdr3_nt: TGCGCCAGCAGCTTGAGGACGGGGGGGCCCAAGGCCGGGGAGCTGTTTTTT

d_call: NA
v_call: TRBV29-1
j_call: TRBJ1-3
clone_size: NA
cdr3_aa: CSVMSPGQGRNTIYF
cdr3_nt: TGCAGCGTTATGAGCCCAGGGCAGGGTAGAAACACCATATATTTT